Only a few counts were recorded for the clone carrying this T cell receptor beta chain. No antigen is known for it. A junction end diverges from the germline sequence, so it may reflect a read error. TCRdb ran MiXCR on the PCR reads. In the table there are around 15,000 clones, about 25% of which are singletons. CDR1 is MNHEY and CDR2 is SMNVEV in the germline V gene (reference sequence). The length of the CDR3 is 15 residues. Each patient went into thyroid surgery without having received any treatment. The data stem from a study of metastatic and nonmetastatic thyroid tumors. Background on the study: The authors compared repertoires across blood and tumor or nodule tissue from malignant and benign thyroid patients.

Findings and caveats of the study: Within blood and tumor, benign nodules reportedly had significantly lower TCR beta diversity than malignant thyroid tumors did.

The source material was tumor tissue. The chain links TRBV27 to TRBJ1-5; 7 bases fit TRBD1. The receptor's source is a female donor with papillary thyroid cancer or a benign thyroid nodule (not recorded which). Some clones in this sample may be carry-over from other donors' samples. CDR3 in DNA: TGTGCCAGAAGATTACAGGGGAGGAGCAATCCGCCCCAGCATTTT. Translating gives CARRLQGRSNPPQHF.